This T cell receptor beta chain comes out of a study of blood T cells in healthy people across ages. About the study: Using template switching, researchers captured about one barcoded beta molecule for each two T cells.

The CDR3 is 16 amino acids. From germline, CDR1 is DFQATT and CDR2 SNEGSKA (reference sequence). The germline V and J ends were trimmed by 0 bases and 2 bases, with 15 bases remaining between them. Primed by a sample-barcoded 5' primer and a J-beta primer mix, a second PCR proceeded for roughly 6 to 12 cycles. TCRdb fed the 5' RACE reads into MiXCR, producing one record per CDR3 protein. The sample includes around 870,000 distinct CDR3 sequences, under 35% seen only once; the top ten take roughly 17%. Donors each provided ten milliliters of peripheral blood. Study-level results: Long-lived and aged donors differed, with more naive CD4+ cells and higher diversity in the long-lived. Age showed a roughly linear inverse relationship with TCR beta diversity per million T cells.

This clonotype was counted many times. Its antigen is as yet unknown. Sequencing used blood. The receptor was isolated from an elderly woman in good health. The chain employs TRBV20-1 and TRBJ2-3; maybe TRBD2 (6 bases). In DNA form, the CDR3 reads TGCAGTGCTAGAGATCGACTAGGTTCTTTCACAGATACGCAGTATTTT. This encodes CSARDRLGSFTDTQYF.